These 26 T cell receptor beta chains were all obtained from the same sample, sequenced in a study of CD8+ T cells in alopecia areata. The treatment denotes: oral pan-JAK inhibitor, 5-10 mg twice daily. RNA, once extracted, was reverse transcribed into cDNA for use as the sequencing template. Produced via immunoSEQ multiplex PCR; TCRdb's table is partial and in-frame only. The sample carries around 210,000 clones, around 66% recorded once. The sample here was CD4+ T cells sorted from blood, taken at week 4, from a patient treated with tofacitinib. All receptors derive from a human donor with alopecia areata.

This chain uses TRBV7-8 with TRBJ2-3; D is perhaps TRBD1 (6 bases). CDR3 length: 14 residues. Germline CDR1 and CDR2: SGHVS and FQNEAQ. CDR3 nucleotide sequence: TGTGCAATCAGCCAAACAGGGACGGCAAATACGCAGTATTTT. Amino acid sequence: CAISQTGTANTQYF.

This CDR3 is CASSLVYEQYF. CDR3 bases: TGTGCCAGCAGCCTCGTCTACGAGCAGTACTTC. The chain joins TRBV11-2 to TRBJ2-7; no clear D gene. The CDR3 is made up of 11 amino acids. Between the trimmed V and J ends, which lost 5 bases and 3 bases, there was a span of 5 bases. Per germline, CDR1 SGHAT and CDR2 FQNNGV.

The V call is TRBV7-9, the J call TRBJ2-5; D ambiguous. CDR1 is SEHNR and CDR2 is FQNEAQ in the germline V gene (reference sequence). V lost 7 bases and J 9 bases, leaving 12 bases between the germline ends. The CDR3 sequence is 11 residues long. Here the CDR3 reads CASTSRVAQYF. CDR3 bases: TGTGCCAGCACGAGCCGAGTAGCCCAGTACTTC.

V is TRBV28 and J is TRBJ1-1, with D possibly matching TRBD1 (5 bases). The CDR3 spans 11 residues. CDR1 and CDR2 from the germline V gene are MDHEN and SYDVKM. V lost 0 bases and J 11 bases, leaving 7 bases between the germline ends. The CDR3, as DNA: TGTGCCAGCAGTTTATGGGGGGGTGCTTTCTTT. Its protein is CASSLWGGAFF.

This clone was found a few times. The rearrangement links TRBV5-1 to TRBJ2-3; a weak D match, TRBD2 (6 bases). The V end was cut by 4 bases, the J end by 1 base, with 10 bases between. CDR1 is SGHRS, CDR2 YFSETQ, per germline. The CDR3 consists of 14 residues. The CDR3 region is CASSTSSGTDTQYF. The CDR3 bases are TGCGCCAGCAGCACTTCTAGCGGCACAGATACGCAGTATTTT.

The gene calls are TRBV5-1 and TRBJ1-3; D unresolved. The CDR3 covers 14 residues. The V end lost 0 bases, the J end lost 0 bases, and 4 bases lay between the germline ends. From germline, CDR1 is SGHRS and CDR2 YFSETQ. In DNA, the CDR3 is TGCGCCAGCAGCTTGGCAGTCTCTGGAAACACCATATATTTT. It encodes CASSLAVSGNTIYF.

The V gene is TRBV30, the J gene TRBJ1-6, with 7 nucleotides matching TRBD1. Germline CDR1 GTSNPN, CDR2 SVGIG (reference sequence). The CDR3 is 13 residues long. Trimming took 5 bases from V and 9 from J; bases not matched to a gene: 7. This CDR3 reads CAWGRDSLSPLHF. Written as DNA, the CDR3 is TGTGCCTGGGGACGGGACAGCCTTTCACCCCTCCACTTT.

This clone was detected only a few times. V gene TRBV7-2 combines with J gene TRBJ2-4, with 9 bases lining up with TRBD2. This CDR3 is built from 12 residues. V was pared by 8 bases and J by 8 bases, with 4 bases of the junction left unmatched. Germline V gives CDR1 SGHTA, CDR2 FQGNSA. This CDR3 is CASAASGDIQYF. Written as DNA, the CDR3 is TGTGCCAGCGCGGCTAGCGGGGACATTCAGTACTTC. Using reference TRBV7-2 and TRBJ2-4 for the parts outside the CDR3, the full variable domain is GAGVSQSPSNKVTEKGKDVELRCDPISGHTALYWYRQSLGQGLEFLIYFQGNSAPDKSGLPSDRFSAERTGGSVSTLTIQRTQQEDSAVYLCASAASGDIQYFGAGTRLSVL.

This clone was observed a few times. V gene TRBV18 combines with J gene TRBJ2-7; no clear D gene. The V gene lost 3 bases and the J gene lost 2 bases, with 5 bases spanning the gap. Germline V gene sequence: CDR1 KGHSH, CDR2 LQKENI. This CDR3 comprises 12 residues. CDR3 region: CASSPGAYEQYF. The CDR3 coding sequence is TGTGCCAGCTCACCCGGAGCCTACGAGCAGTACTTC.

The V call is TRBV5-1, the J call TRBJ2-1; 10 bases are shared with TRBD2. The germline V gene encodes CDR1 SGHRS and CDR2 YFSETQ. V trimming: 9 bases; J trimming: 4 bases; junction bases outside the gene matches: 7. The CDR3 contains 14 residues. As DNA, the CDR3 is TGCGCCACGTCTAGCGGGGGACTATACAATGAGCAGTTCTTC. It specifies CATSSGGLYNEQFF.

The chain links TRBV9 to TRBJ2-1, with D hard to call. V was clipped by 3 bases and J by 3 bases, with 7 bases between them. The CDR3 runs to 13 residues. The germline V gene has CDR1 SGDLS and CDR2 YYNGEE. This CDR3 is CASSGSVYNEQFF. The CDR3 region has the DNA TGTGCCAGCAGCGGGTCGGTCTACAATGAGCAGTTCTTC.

The V call is TRBV2, the J call TRBJ2-7, with D possibly being TRBD1 (6 bases). The V and J ends lost 7 bases and 12 bases respectively, with 19 bases between them. The CDR3 is 12 residues long. Germline V gene sequence: CDR1 SNHLY, CDR2 FYNNEI. This chain's CDR3 is CASIPEWGLPYF. CDR3 DNA sequence: TGTGCCAGCATACCTGAGTGGGGGCTCCCGTACTTC.

This chain uses TRBV6-5 with TRBJ2-5; D unresolved. CDR3 length: 13 amino acids. V lost 5 bases to trimming and J lost 1 base, with 8 bases between them. The germline V gene has CDR1 MNHEY and CDR2 SVGAGI. The CDR3: CASSRTIQETQYF. CDR3 DNA sequence: TGTGCCAGCAGTCGTACGATCCAAGAGACCCAGTACTTC.

The chain couples TRBV11-1 to TRBJ1-4; D is unresolved. Germline-derived CDR1 and CDR2 are SGHAT and FQDESV (reference sequence). The length of the CDR3 is 12 residues. V lost 6 bases and J 8 bases, leaving 10 bases between the germline ends. The CDR3 sequence: CASSHGGEKLFF. The DNA for the CDR3 is TGTGCCAGCAGTCACGGAGGGGAAAAACTGTTTTTT.

The chain recombines TRBV30 with TRBJ1-5; unclear D gene. Trimming took 4 bases from V and 4 from J, leaving 11 bases between them. The CDR3 length is 13 residues. CDR1 is GTSNPN and CDR2 is SVGIG in the germline V gene (reference sequence). The CDR3 bases are TGTGCCTGGACTGCAAGGGATAATCAGCCCCAGCATTTT. It translates to CAWTARDNQPQHF.

The V gene is TRBV5-1, the J gene TRBJ2-7; TRBD2 matches at 12 bases. Trimming at V came to 0 bases and at J to 5 bases, leaving 9 bases not matched to a gene. Germline values: CDR1 SGHRS, CDR2 YFSETQ. This CDR3 contains 17 residues. The CDR3 sequence: CASSLATSGGITNEQYF. The CDR3 nucleotides read TGCGCCAGCAGCTTGGCGACTAGCGGGGGAATCACCAACGAGCAGTACTTC.

This chain connects TRBV7-2 to TRBJ2-3, with D uncertain. From germline, CDR1 is SGHTA and CDR2 FQGNSA. Trimming removed 4 bases at V and 2 bases at J, with 10 bases between. The CDR3 loop spans 14 amino acids. The CDR3 DNA reads TGTGCCAGCAGCTCCAACCCTAACACAGATACGCAGTATTTT. Translated, it gives CASSSNPNTDTQYF.

The J gene is TRBJ2-7, the V gene TRBV7-9; TRBD2 agrees at 7 bases. The CDR3 extends over 12 amino acids. Germline V lookup: CDR1 SEHNR, CDR2 FQNEAQ (reference sequence). V shed 4 bases and J 7 bases; nucleotides not matched to a gene: 4. The CDR3: CASSSGGTEQYF. Written as DNA, the CDR3 is TGTGCCAGCAGCTCCGGGGGGACGGAGCAGTACTTC.

Concerning this clone: The same CDR3 arises from other DNA sequences in this sample as well. The gene calls are TRBV11-2 and TRBJ1-6; D is ambiguous. This CDR3 has 14 amino acids. The germline V and J ends were trimmed by 1 base and 1 base, with 2 bases remaining between them. The germline CDR1 and CDR2 sequences are SGHAT and FQNNGV. CDR3 residues: CASSLGSYNSPLHF. The CDR3 nucleotides are TGTGCCAGCAGCTTAGGTTCCTATAATTCACCCCTCCACTTT.

The chain couples TRBV30 to TRBJ1-6, with D perhaps matching TRBD1 (5 bases). This CDR3 is 13 amino acids long. V was trimmed by 5 bases and J by 12 bases, leaving 17 bases between them. CDR1 and CDR2 from the germline V gene are GTSNPN and SVGIG (reference sequence). CDR3 loop: CAWGPGYRRPLHF. The DNA of the CDR3 is TGTGCCTGGGGCCCGGGCTACAGGAGACCCCTCCACTTT.

The gene calls are TRBV20-1 and TRBJ1-5; D gene uncertain. The CDR3 covers 11 residues. The germline gives CDR1 DFQATT, CDR2 SNEGSKA (reference sequence). V was clipped by 3 bases and J by 7 bases, with 7 bases between them. The CDR3 loop reads CSASLGQPQHF. The CDR3 DNA sequence: TGCAGTGCTAGTTTGGGCCAGCCCCAGCATTTT.

This chain links TRBV9 with TRBJ2-2; the D is unclear. CDR1 is SGDLS, CDR2 YYNGEE, per germline. This CDR3 has 15 amino acids. V gave up 0 bases and J gave up 2 bases, with 8 bases separating them. CDR3 protein: CASSVEGSNTGELFF. As DNA, the CDR3 is TGTGCCAGCAGCGTAGAGGGCAGTAACACCGGGGAGCTGTTTTTT.

The chain couples TRBV27 to TRBJ2-7, with D possibly called TRBD1 or TRBD2 (6 bases each). The V end lost 3 bases, the J end lost 2 bases, and 14 bases lay between the germline ends. CDR1 and CDR2 (germline): MNHEY, SMNVEV (reference sequence). The CDR3 extends over 15 amino acids. The CDR3 sequence is CASSFRARGPYEQYF. Written as DNA, the CDR3 is TGTGCCAGCAGTTTTCGGGCCCGGGGGCCCTACGAGCAGTACTTC.

This clone occurred a few times. The rearrangement links TRBV7-9 to TRBJ2-7, with TRBD2 as a possible D gene (5 bases). This CDR3 contains 13 residues. Per the germline V gene, CDR1 is SEHNR and CDR2 is FQNEAQ (reference sequence). Trimming removed 6 bases from V and 6 bases from J, with 15 bases in between. The CDR3: CASSPVGVGEQYF. The CDR3 region has the DNA TGTGCCAGCAGTCCAGTCGGGGTTGGCGAGCAGTACTTC.

The rearrangement joins TRBV29-1 to TRBJ2-7, with D perhaps given as TRBD1 or TRBD2 (5 bases each). The CDR3 runs to 12 residues. V lost 3 bases and J 3 bases, leaving 9 bases between the germline ends. Germline V gives CDR1 SQVTM, CDR2 ANQGSEA. CDR3 sequence (DNA): TGCAGCGTTGAGGGACGGAACTACGAGCAGTACTTC. Translating it yields CSVEGRNYEQYF.

V gene TRBV28 combines with J gene TRBJ1-1; D possibly corresponds to TRBD1 (6 bases). Germline lookup yields CDR1 MDHEN and CDR2 SYDVKM. This CDR3 spans 14 amino acids. Trimming left V 5 bases short and J 1 base short, with 11 bases between. In DNA, the CDR3 is TGTGCCAGCAGTACAGGGTTAGGGAACACTGAAGCTTTCTTT. It yields the protein CASSTGLGNTEAFF.